The rows below give T cell receptor beta chains drawn from one sample of a study of T cell responses to AZD1222 COVID-19 vaccine. Assay used: immunoSEQ multiplex PCR; TCRdb lists only in-frame clones, some missing. Of approximately 110,000 clones in the sample, around 94% were seen once. The sequencing used peripheral blood, collected on day 0 of AZD1222 vaccination. These TCRs come from an adult in good health. CDR3s include the opening cysteine and the closing phenylalanine or tryptophan. A D gene is named only where the DNA matches it firmly. The size of a clone is reported for some rows only, either as once, few or many, or as a class for expanded clones.

TRBJ2-1 TRBD2 - TRBV9 TGTGCCAGCACAACTAGCGGGGCCTCCTACAATGAGCAGTTCTTC CASTTSGASYNEQFF
TRBJ1-1 TRBD1 - TRBV6-5 TGTGCCAGCGAGTCGACAGGGACCCACACTGAAGCTTTCTTT CASESTGTHTEAFF
TRBJ1-1 - - TRBV20-1 TGCAGTGCTAGTACTCTTATGAACACTGAAGCTTTCTTT CSASTLMNTEAFF
TRBJ1-6 TRBD1 - TRBV3-1/TRBV3-2 TGTGCCAGCAGCCCCCCGACAGGGTACAATTCACCCCTCCACTTT CASSPPTGYNSPLHF
TRBJ1-4 - - TRBV28 TGTGCCAGCAGTGGGTACCCCAATGAAAAACTGTTTTTT CASSGYPNEKLFF
TRBJ1-2 - - TRBV27 TGTGCCAGCAGTTTTTCGCGGGGACTGGGTTGGGGAGGCTACACCTTC CASSFSRGLGWGGYTF
TRBJ1-2 - - TRBV5-4 TGTGCCAGCAGCGGGGGACGGATGATATATGATGGCTACACCTTC CASSGGRMIYDGYTF
TRBJ2-7 TRBD1 - TRBV4-3 TGCGCCAGCAGCCAAACAGGGGGCTACGAGCAGTACTTC CASSQTGGYEQYF
TRBJ2-4 TRBD1 - TRBV19 TGTGCCAGTAGCCGACAGGGGGCAGACAAAAACATTCAGTACTTC CASSRQGADKNIQYF
TRBJ1-1 - - TRBV6-4 TGTGCCAGCAGTGAGGGGTCGAACACTGAAGCTTTCTTT CASSEGSNTEAFF
TRBJ2-7 - few TRBV19 TGTGCCAGTAGCAGCGTCAAGGGACCGAAAAACTACGAGCAGTACTTC CASSSVKGPKNYEQYF